The TCR beta chain described here comes from a study of T cell responses to AZD1222 COVID-19 vaccine. Overall study findings and caveats: Reports say nearly half of spike-specific TCRs go after unmutated variant regions. Clonal diversity may have been underestimated, and the donors were mostly white British, with more females than males. The number of AZD1222 recipients seropositive at baseline was only six. Spike-specific TCR breadth and depth rose after two AZD1222 doses.

The protocol was immunoSEQ multiplex PCR, while the TCRdb copy is restricted to in-frame clones and leaves out a portion. Of 95,000 to 150,000 clones listed, over 75% were seen once; the top ten hold roughly 1.3%. Details on this clone: No antigen is known for it. This sample includes further DNA sequences coding for the same CDR3.

This CDR3 has 15 amino acids. With 2 bases removed from V and 1 base from J, the gap between germline ends came to 11 bases. Germline assignment: CDR1 LGHNT and CDR2 FRNRAP. The sequence was obtained from an adult in good health. Sequenced material: peripheral blood, taken on day 0 of AZD1222 vaccination. The J gene is TRBJ1-1, the V gene TRBV12-5, with D possibly TRBD1 on 5 matching bases. CDR3 in amino acids: CASGLYVRANTEAFF. CDR3 nucleotide sequence: TGTGCTAGTGGTTTGTATGTCAGGGCGAACACTGAAGCTTTCTTT. Full variable domain (outside the CDR3, taken from reference TRBV12-5 and TRBJ1-1): DARVTQTPRHKVTEMGQEVTMRCQPILGHNTVFWYRQTMMQGLELLAYFRNRAPLDDSGMPKDRFSAEMPDATLATLKIQPSEPRDSAVYFCASGLYVRANTEAFFGQGTRLTVV.